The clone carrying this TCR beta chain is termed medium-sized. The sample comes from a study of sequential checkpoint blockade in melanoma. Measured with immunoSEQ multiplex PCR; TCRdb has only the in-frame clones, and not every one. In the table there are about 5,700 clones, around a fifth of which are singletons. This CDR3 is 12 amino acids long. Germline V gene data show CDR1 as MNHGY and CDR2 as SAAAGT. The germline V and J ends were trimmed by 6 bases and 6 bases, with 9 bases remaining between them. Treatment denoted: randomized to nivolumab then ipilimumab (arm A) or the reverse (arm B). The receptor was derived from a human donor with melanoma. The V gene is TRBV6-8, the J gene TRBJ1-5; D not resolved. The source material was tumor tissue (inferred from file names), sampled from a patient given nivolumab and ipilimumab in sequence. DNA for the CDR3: TGTGCCAGCAGGGACGGTCCTCAGCCCCAGCATTTT. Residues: CASRDGPQPQHF.